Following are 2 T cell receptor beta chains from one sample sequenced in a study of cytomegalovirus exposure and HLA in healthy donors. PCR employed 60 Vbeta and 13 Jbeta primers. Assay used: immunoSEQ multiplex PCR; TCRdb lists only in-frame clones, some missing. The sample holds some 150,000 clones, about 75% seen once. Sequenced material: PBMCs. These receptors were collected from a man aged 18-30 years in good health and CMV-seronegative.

The CDR3: CASSSRGTGAIRSGANVLTF. Here the CDR3 DNA reads TGTGCCAGCAGTTCCCGGGGGACAGGGGCGATCCGCTCTGGGGCCAACGTCCTGACTTTC. The chain carries TRBV27 and TRBJ2-6; 10 nucleotides agree with TRBD1. After removal of 4 bases from V and 0 bases from J, the junction contained 12 bases not matched to a gene. CDR3 length: 20 amino acids. CDR1 MNHEY and CDR2 SMNVEV come from the germline V gene (reference sequence).

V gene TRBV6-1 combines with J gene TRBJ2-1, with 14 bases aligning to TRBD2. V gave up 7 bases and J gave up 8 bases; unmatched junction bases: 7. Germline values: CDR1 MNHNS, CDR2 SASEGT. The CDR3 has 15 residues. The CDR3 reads CASTSGTSGRDEQFF. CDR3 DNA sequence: TGTGCCAGCACCTCCGGGACTAGCGGGAGAGATGAGCAGTTCTTC.